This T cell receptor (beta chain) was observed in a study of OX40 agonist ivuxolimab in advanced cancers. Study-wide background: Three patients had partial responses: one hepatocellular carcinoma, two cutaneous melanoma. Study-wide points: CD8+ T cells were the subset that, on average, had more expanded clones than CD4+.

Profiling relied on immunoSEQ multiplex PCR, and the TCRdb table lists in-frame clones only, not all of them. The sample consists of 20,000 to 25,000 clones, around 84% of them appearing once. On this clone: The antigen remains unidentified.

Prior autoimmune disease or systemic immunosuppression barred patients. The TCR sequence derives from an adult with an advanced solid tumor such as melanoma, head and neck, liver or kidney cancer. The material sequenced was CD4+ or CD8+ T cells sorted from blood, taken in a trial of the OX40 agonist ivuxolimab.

The CDR3 loop reads CASSLAGTAYEQYF. CDR3 sequence (DNA): TGCGCCAGCAGCTTGGCCGGGACAGCCTACGAGCAGTACTTC. The chain links TRBV5-1 to TRBJ2-7; 7 bases are shared with TRBD1. Trimming at V came to 0 bases and at J to 2 bases, leaving 2 bases not matched to a gene. This CDR3 spans 14 amino acids. CDR1 is SGHRS and CDR2 is YFSETQ in the germline V gene. The full variable domain, its missing parts supplied by reference TRBV5-1 and TRBJ2-7, is KAGVTQTPRYLIKTRGQQVTLSCSPISGHRSVSWYQQTPGQGLQFLFEYFSETQRNKGNFPGRFSGRQFSNSRSEMNVSTLELGDSALYLCASSLAGTAYEQYFGPGTRLTVT.